The 12 T cell receptor beta chains below all came from one sample that was sequenced in a study of blood T cell repertoires in COVID-19. The table came from immunoSEQ multiplex PCR; TCRdb's copy has only in-frame clones and leaves some out. The sample shows roughly 87,000 clones, more than 75% of them seen only once. Sequences were obtained from peripheral blood. These receptors came from a man between 45 and 60 years old with active COVID-19.

CDR3 in DNA: TGTGCCAGCTCACTGGACACGCCATCCTCTGGAAACACCATATATTTT. As protein: CASSLDTPSSGNTIYF. The chain links TRBV18 to TRBJ1-3; perhaps TRBD1 as D (5 bases). The germline V gene encodes CDR1 KGHSH and CDR2 LQKENI. This CDR3 is built from 16 residues. V was clipped by 4 bases and J by 0 bases, with 13 bases between them.

V gene TRBV7-8 combines with J gene TRBJ2-2; no clear D. The ends were cut back, 0 bases at V and 3 bases at J, with 11 bases in the middle. Germline values: CDR1 SGHVS, CDR2 FQNEAQ. This CDR3 region has 16 residues. The CDR3 is CASSLAQRRDTGELFF. The CDR3 bases are TGTGCCAGCAGCTTAGCGCAACGGAGAGACACCGGGGAGCTGTTTTTT.

CDR3 coding DNA: TGTGCCAGCAGCCCTACACTATTTTGGGACTATGGCTACACCTTC. Amino acids: CASSPTLFWDYGYTF. The chain combines TRBV9 with TRBJ1-2; no reliable D call. The ends were cut back, 4 bases at V and 3 bases at J, with 16 bases in the middle. The CDR3 loop spans 15 amino acids. Germline loops: CDR1 SGDLS, CDR2 YYNGEE.

This chain links TRBV9 with TRBJ2-3; TRBD1 is a possible D gene (6 bases). Germline CDR1 SGDLS, CDR2 YYNGEE. V was trimmed by 3 bases and J by 9 bases, leaving 14 bases between them. CDR3 length equals 13 residues. DNA of the CDR3: TGTGCCAGCAGCGCCACAGGGTGGGGGACGCAGTATTTT. Translation: CASSATGWGTQYF.

The chain employs TRBV3-1 (or the pseudogene TRBV3-2) and TRBJ2-1; tentatively, D is TRBD2 (5 bases). V was shortened by 4 bases and J by 0 bases, with 10 bases between the two germline ends. Germline CDR1 is LGHDT and CDR2 is YNNKEL (reference sequence). This CDR3 has 15 residues. CDR3 region: CASSPTRDSYNEQFF. In DNA, the CDR3 is TGTGCCAGCAGCCCGACGAGGGACTCCTACAATGAGCAGTTCTTC.

The chain has TRBV14 and TRBJ2-5, with 7 positions matching TRBD1. CDR1 and CDR2 (germline): SGHDN, FVKESK. The CDR3 runs to 15 residues. Trimming took 3 bases from V and 1 from J; bases not matched to a gene: 5. The CDR3: CASSQRTGSQETQYF. The CDR3 coding sequence is TGTGCCAGCAGCCAGAGGACAGGTTCCCAAGAGACCCAGTACTTC.

The gene calls are TRBV11-3 and TRBJ2-1, with 11 bases fitting TRBD2. The CDR3 totals 14 residues. V was pared by 8 bases and J by 8 bases, with 8 bases of the junction left unmatched. Germline CDR1 SGHNT, CDR2 YENEEA. The CDR3, as DNA: TGTGCCAGCGCCCTAGCGGGAGGTAGGGATGAGCAGTTCTTC. The encoded protein is CASALAGGRDEQFF. Full variable domain (remainder filled in from reference TRBV11-3 and TRBJ2-1): EAGVVQSPRYKIIEKKQPVAFWCNPISGHNTLYWYLQNLGQGPELLIRYENEEAVDDSQLPKDRFSAERLKGVDSTLKIQPAELGDSAVYLCASALAGGRDEQFFGPGTRLTVL.

The chain links TRBV6-2 or TRBV6-3 to TRBJ2-7; a weak D match, TRBD2 (5 bases). Germline-derived CDR1 and CDR2 are MNHEY and SVGEGT. This CDR3 has 15 residues. The germline V and J ends were trimmed by 0 bases and 0 bases, with 9 bases remaining between them. The CDR3 loop reads CASSYSSGFSYEQYF. The CDR3 region has the DNA TGTGCCAGCAGTTACTCAAGCGGTTTCTCCTACGAGCAGTACTTC.

The genes are TRBV11-2 and TRBJ2-1; 10 positions match TRBD2. Germline V gene sequence: CDR1 SGHAT, CDR2 FQNNGV. This CDR3 has 16 amino acids. Losses at the gene ends were 4 bases for V and 2 bases for J; bases not matched to a gene: 5. The CDR3 protein is CASSSIAGGAYNEQFF. CDR3 in DNA: TGTGCCAGCAGCTCTATAGCGGGGGGCGCCTACAATGAGCAGTTCTTC.

The chain is built from TRBV9 and TRBJ2-7, with 9 bases that match TRBD1. V lost 4 bases and J lost 9; bases outside the gene matches: 11. CDR1 and CDR2 from the germline V gene are SGDLS and YYNGEE. This CDR3 has 14 residues. The CDR3 nucleotides read TGTGCCAGCAGCCCTCGGGACAGGGATATTTGGCAGTACTTC. As protein: CASSPRDRDIWQYF. The full variable domain, rest sourced from reference TRBV9 and TRBJ2-7, is DSGVTQTPKHLITATGQRVTLRCSPRSGDLSVYWYQQSLDQGLQFLIQYYNGEERAKGNILERFSAQQFPDLHSELNLSSLELGDSALYFCASSPRDRDIWQYFGPGTRLTVT.

J is TRBJ2-3 and V is TRBV6-5; possibly TRBD2 for D (5 bases). The CDR3 loop spans 11 amino acids. The germline V and J ends were trimmed by 8 bases and 9 bases, with 12 bases remaining between them. Germline V gene lookup returns CDR1 MNHEY and CDR2 SVGAGI. CDR3 coding DNA: TGTGCCAGCCGGAGACGGGAAACGCAGTATTTT. It translates to CASRRRETQYF.

The V call is TRBV27, the J call TRBJ1-6, with D perhaps TRBD1 (5 bases). V shed 6 bases and J shed 10 bases, with 10 bases lying between them. There are 12 residues in the CDR3. Germline values: CDR1 MNHEY, CDR2 SMNVEV (reference sequence). The CDR3, as DNA: TGTGCCAGCAGCCAGGGATTGTCACCCCTCCACTTT. This encodes CASSQGLSPLHF.